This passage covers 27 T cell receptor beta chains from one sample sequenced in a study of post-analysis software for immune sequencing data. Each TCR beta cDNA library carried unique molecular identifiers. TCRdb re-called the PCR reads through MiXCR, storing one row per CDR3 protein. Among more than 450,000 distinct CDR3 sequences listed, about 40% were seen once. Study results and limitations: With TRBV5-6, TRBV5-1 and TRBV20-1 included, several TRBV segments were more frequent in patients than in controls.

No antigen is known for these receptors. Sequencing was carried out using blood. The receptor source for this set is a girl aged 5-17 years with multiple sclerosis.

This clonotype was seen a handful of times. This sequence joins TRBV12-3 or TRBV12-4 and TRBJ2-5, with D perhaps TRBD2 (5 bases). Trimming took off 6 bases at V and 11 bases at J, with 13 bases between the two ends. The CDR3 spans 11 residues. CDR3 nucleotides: TGTGCCAGCAGACAAGGACGAGGGCAGTACTTC. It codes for CASRQGRGQYF.

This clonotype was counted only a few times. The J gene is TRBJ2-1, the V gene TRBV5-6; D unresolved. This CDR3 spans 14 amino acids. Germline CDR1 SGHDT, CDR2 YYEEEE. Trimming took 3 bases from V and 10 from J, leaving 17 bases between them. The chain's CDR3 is CASSSETDDTEQFF. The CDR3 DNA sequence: TGTGCCAGCAGCTCGGAGACGGACGATACCGAGCAGTTCTTC. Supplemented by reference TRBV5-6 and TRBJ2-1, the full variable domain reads DAGVTQSPTHLIKTRGQQVTLRCSPKSGHDTVSWYQQALGQGPQFIFQYYEEEERQRGNFPDRFSGHQFPNYSSELNVNALLLGDSALYLCASSSETDDTEQFFGPGTRLTVL.

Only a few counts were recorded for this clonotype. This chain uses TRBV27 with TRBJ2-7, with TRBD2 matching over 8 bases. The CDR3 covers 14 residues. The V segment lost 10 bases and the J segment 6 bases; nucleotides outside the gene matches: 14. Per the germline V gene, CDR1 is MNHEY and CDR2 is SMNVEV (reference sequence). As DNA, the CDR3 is TGTGCCACTTCCCGAGGGACTAGTGGTTTCGAGCAGTACTTC. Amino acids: CATSRGTSGFEQYF.

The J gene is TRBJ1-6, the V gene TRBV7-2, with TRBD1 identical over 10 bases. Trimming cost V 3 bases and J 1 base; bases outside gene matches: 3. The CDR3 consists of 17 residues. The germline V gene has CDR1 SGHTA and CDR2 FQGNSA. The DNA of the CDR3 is TGTGCCAGCAGCTTTTGGGACAGGGGTTCCTATAATTCACCCCTCCACTTT. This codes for CASSFWDRGSYNSPLHF.

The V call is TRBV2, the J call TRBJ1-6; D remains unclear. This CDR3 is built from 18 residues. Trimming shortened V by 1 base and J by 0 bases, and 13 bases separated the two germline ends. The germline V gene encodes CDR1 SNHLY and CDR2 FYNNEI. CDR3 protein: CASSEVLGSYSYNSPLHF. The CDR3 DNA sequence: TGTGCCAGCAGTGAAGTTCTAGGGAGCTACTCCTATAATTCACCCCTCCACTTT.

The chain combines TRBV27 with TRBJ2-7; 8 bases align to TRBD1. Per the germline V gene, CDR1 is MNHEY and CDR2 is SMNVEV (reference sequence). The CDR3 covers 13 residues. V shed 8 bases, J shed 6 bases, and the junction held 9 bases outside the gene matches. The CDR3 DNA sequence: TGTGCCAGCGGGTGGACAGGGTCCCGCGAGCAGTACTTC. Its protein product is CASGWTGSREQYF.

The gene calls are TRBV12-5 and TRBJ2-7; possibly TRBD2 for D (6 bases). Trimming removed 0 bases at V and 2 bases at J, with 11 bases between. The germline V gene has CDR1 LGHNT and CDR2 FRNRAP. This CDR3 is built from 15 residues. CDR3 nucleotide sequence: TGTGCTAGTGGTTTGGTAAGAGCTAGCGCCTACGAGCAGTACTTC. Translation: CASGLVRASAYEQYF.

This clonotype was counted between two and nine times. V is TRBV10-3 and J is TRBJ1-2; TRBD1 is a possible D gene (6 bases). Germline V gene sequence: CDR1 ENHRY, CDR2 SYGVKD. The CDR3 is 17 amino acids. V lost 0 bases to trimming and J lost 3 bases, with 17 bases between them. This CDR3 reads CAISESTGAGAHYGYTF. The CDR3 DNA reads TGTGCCATCAGTGAGTCGACTGGGGCAGGGGCTCACTATGGCTACACCTTC.

The CDR3 DNA reads as TGTGCCAGCATAGGGACTGGGGCCAACGTCCTGACTTTC. It encodes CASIGTGANVLTF. The chain is built from TRBV12-3 or TRBV12-4 and TRBJ2-6; D gene uncertain. The V and J ends lost 7 bases and 2 bases respectively, with 6 bases between them. The CDR3 runs 13 residues.

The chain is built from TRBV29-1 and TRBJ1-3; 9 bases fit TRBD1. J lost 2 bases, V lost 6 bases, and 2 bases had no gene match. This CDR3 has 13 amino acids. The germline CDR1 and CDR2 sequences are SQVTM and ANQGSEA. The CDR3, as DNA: TGCAGCGTAGGGACAGGGACTGGAAACACCATATATTTT. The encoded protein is CSVGTGTGNTIYF.

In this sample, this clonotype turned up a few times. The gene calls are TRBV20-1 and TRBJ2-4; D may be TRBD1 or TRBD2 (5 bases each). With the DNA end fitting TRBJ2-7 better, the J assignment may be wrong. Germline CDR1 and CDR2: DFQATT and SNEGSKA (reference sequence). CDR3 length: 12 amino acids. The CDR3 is CSARGGADEQYF. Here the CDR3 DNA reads TGCAGTGCTAGAGGAGGGGCCGACGAGCAGTACTTC.

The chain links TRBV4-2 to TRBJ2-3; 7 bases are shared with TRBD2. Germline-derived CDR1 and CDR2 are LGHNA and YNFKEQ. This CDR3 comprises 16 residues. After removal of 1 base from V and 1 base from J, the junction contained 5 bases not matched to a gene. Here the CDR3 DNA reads TGTGCCAGCAGCCAAGCTAGTCTAGCGGGCACAGATACGCAGTATTTT. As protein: CASSQASLAGTDTQYF.

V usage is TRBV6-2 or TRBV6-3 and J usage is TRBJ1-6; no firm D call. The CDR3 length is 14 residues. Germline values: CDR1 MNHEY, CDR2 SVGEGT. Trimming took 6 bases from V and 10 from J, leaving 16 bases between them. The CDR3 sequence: CASSPRIGGSPLHF. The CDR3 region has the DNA TGTGCCAGCAGCCCCCGGATAGGCGGATCACCCCTCCACTTT.

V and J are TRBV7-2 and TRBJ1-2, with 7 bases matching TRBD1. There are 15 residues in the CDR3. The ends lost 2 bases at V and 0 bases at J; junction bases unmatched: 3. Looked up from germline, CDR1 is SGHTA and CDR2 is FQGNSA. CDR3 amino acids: CASSLRDRANYGYTF. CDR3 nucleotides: TGTGCCAGCAGCTTAAGAGACAGGGCTAACTATGGCTACACCTTC. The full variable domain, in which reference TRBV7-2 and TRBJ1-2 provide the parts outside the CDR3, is GAGVSQSPSNKVTEKGKDVELRCDPISGHTALYWYRQSLGQGLEFLIYFQGNSAPDKSGLPSDRFSAERTGGSVSTLTIQRTQQEDSAVYLCASSLRDRANYGYTFGSGTRLTVV.

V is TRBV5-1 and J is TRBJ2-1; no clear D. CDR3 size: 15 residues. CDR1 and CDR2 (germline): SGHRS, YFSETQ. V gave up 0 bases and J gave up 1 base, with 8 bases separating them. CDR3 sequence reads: CASSLGTESYNEQFF. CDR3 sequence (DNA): TGCGCCAGCAGCTTGGGTACAGAGTCCTACAATGAGCAGTTCTTC.

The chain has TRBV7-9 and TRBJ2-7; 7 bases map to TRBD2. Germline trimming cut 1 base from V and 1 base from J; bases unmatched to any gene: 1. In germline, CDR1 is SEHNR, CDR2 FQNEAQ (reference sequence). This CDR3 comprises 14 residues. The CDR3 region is CASSLEAGSYEQYF. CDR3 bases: TGTGCCAGCAGCTTAGAAGCGGGATCCTACGAGCAGTACTTC.

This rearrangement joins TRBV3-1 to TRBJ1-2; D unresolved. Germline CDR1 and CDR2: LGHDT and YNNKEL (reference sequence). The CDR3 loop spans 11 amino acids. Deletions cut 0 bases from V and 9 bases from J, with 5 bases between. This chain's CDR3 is CASSQEGSYTF. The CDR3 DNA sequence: TGTGCCAGCAGCCAAGAGGGTAGCTACACCTTC.

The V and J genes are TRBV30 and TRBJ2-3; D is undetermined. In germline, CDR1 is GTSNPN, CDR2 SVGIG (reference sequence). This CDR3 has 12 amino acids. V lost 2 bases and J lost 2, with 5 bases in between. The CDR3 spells CAWSPSTDTQYF. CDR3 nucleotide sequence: TGTGCCTGGAGTCCCTCCACAGATACGCAGTATTTT. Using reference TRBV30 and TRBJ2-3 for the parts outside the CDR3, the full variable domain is SQTIHQWPATLVQPVGSPLSLECTVEGTSNPNLYWYRQAAGRGLQLLFYSVGIGQISSEVPQNLSASRPQDRQFILSSKKLLLSDSGFYLCAWSPSTDTQYFGPGTRLTVL.

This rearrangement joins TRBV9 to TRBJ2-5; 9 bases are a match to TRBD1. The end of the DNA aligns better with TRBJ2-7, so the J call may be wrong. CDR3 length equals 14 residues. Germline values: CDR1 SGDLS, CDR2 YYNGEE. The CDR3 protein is CASSFWDRDYEQYF. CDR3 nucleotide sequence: TGTGCCAGCAGCTTCTGGGACAGGGACTACGAGCAGTACTTC.

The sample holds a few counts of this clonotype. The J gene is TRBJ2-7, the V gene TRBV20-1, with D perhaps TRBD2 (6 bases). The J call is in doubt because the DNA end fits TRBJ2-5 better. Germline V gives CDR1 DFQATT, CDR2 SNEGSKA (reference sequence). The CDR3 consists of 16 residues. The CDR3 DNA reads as TGCAGTGCTAGTAAAGACGACGGGAGATGGGAAGAGACCCAGTACTTC. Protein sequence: CSASKDDGRWEETQYF.

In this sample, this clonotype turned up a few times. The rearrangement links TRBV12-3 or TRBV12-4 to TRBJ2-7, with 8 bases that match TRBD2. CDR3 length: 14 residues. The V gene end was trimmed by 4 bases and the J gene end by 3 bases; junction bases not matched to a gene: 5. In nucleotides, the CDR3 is TGTGCCAGCAGTTCCGGGACTAGAGTCTACGAGCAGTACTTC. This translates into CASSSGTRVYEQYF.

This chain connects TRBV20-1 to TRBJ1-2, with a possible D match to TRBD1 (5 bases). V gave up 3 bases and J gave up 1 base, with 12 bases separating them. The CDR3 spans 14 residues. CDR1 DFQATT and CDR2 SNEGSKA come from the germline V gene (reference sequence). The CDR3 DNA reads TGCAGTGCTAGGGGGCAGGGATTTAACTATGGCTACACCTTC. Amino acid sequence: CSARGQGFNYGYTF.

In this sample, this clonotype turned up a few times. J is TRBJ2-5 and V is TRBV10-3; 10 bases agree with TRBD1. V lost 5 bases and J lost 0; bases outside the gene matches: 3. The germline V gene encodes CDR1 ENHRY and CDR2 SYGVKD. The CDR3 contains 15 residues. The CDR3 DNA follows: TGTGCCATCAGTTTGGGACAGGGGAACCAAGAGACCCAGTACTTC. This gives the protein CAISLGQGNQETQYF.

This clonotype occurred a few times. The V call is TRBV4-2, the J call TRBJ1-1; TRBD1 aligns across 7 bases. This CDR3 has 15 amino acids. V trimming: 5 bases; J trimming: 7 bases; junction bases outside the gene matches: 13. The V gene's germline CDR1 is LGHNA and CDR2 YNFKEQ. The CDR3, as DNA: TGTGCCAGCAGCACCTCCCTCCGGAGACAGGGTGAAGCTTTCTTT. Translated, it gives CASSTSLRRQGEAFF.

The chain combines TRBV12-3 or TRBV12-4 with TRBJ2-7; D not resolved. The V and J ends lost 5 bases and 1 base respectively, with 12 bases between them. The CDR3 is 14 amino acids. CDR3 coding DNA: TGTGCCAGCAGTACATACACCCGGTCCTACGAGCAGTACTTC. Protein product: CASSTYTRSYEQYF.

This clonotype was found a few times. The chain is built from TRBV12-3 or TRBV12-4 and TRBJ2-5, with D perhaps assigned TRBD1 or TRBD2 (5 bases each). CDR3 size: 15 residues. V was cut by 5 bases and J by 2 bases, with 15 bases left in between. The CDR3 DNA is TGTGCCAGCAGTCCCACGGGACGGATGCAAGAGACCCAGTACTTC. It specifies CASSPTGRMQETQYF.

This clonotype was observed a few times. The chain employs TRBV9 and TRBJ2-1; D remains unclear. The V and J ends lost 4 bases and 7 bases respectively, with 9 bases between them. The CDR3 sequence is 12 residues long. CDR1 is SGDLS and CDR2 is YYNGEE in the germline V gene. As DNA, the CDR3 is TGTGCCAGCAGCCGGGCAAGGAATGAGCAGTTCTTC. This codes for CASSRARNEQFF.